A single sample gave rise to the 21 T cell receptor beta chains below, sequenced in a study of response to subunit inactivated influenza vaccine. TCRdb redid the calling of the RT-PCR reads with MiXCR, one entry per CDR3 protein. The table lists over 800,000 distinct CDR3 sequences, 21% of them singletons. Sample: PBMCs from blood, taken roughly 5 days after vaccination. The source is a man aged 45-65 years who received an inactivated influenza vaccine.

The chain joins TRBV20-1 to TRBJ1-5; 12 positions match TRBD1. The CDR3 runs to 14 residues. Per germline, CDR1 DFQATT and CDR2 SNEGSKA (reference sequence). After removal of 4 bases from V and 6 bases from J, the junction contained 4 bases not matched to a gene. In DNA form, the CDR3 reads TGCAGTGCTACGGGGACAGGGGGCCCTCAGCCCCAGCATTTT. It encodes CSATGTGGPQPQHF.

This clonotype has a count of ten or more. A junction end diverges from the germline sequence, so it may reflect a read error. The chain recombines TRBV12-3 or TRBV12-4 with TRBJ1-1; no firm D call. This CDR3 contains 13 residues. Written as DNA, the CDR3 is TGCGCCAGCAGCCTCAAAGAAAACACTGAAGCTTTCTTT. It is translated as CASSLKENTEAFF.

Ten or more counts support this clonotype. This chain connects TRBV12-3 or TRBV12-4 to TRBJ2-7; D might be TRBD1 or TRBD2, each matching 6 bases. Trimming shortened V by 8 bases and J by 0 bases, and 14 bases separated the two germline ends. This CDR3 contains 14 residues. The chain's CDR3 is CASARGESSYEQYF. For the CDR3, the DNA is TGTGCCAGCGCTAGGGGGGAATCCTCCTACGAGCAGTACTTC.

In this sample, this clonotype turned up a few times. This chain uses TRBV25-1 with TRBJ2-5, with D unresolved. The CDR3 is 16 residues long. Trimming took 2 bases from V and 2 from J, leaving 15 bases between them. In germline, CDR1 is MGHDK, CDR2 SYGVNS. The CDR3 region has the DNA TGTGCCAGCAGTGAACGGCCAAGCCGTGGACAAGAGACCCAGTACTTC. Its translation is CASSERPSRGQETQYF.

The chain is built from TRBV10-3 and TRBJ2-7, with TRBD2 identical over 12 bases. This CDR3 spans 14 amino acids. V gave up 6 bases and J gave up 6 bases; unmatched junction bases: 6. Germline values: CDR1 ENHRY, CDR2 SYGVKD. The CDR3: CAIRVSSGGVEQYF. The CDR3, as DNA: TGTGCCATCAGGGTATCTAGCGGGGGGGTCGAGCAGTACTTC.

This chain uses TRBV6-2 or TRBV6-3 with TRBJ2-1; 8 positions match TRBD1. CDR1 is MNHEY, CDR2 SVGEGT, per germline. V lost 5 bases and J lost 2; bases outside the gene matches: 8. The CDR3 extends over 16 amino acids. CDR3 DNA: TGTGCCAGCAGTCGCCGGCCGGACAGGGCCTACAATGAGCAGTTCTTC. Translating gives CASSRRPDRAYNEQFF.

The chain uses TRBV28 and TRBJ1-6; D is ambiguous. V was shortened by 8 bases and J by 4 bases, with 6 bases between the two germline ends. The germline V gene has CDR1 MDHEN and CDR2 SYDVKM. The CDR3 contains 12 residues. This CDR3 is CASGEYNSPLHF. The CDR3 DNA sequence: TGTGCCAGCGGAGAATATAATTCACCCCTCCACTTT.

This clonotype showed up just a few times. The chain is built from TRBV20-1 and TRBJ2-1; D not resolved. CDR1 is DFQATT, CDR2 SNEGSKA, per germline (reference sequence). The germline V and J ends were trimmed by 4 bases and 0 bases, with 10 bases remaining between them. CDR3 length equals 14 residues. The CDR3 region has the DNA TGCAGTGCTACACCCGGCCTCTCCTACAATGAGCAGTTCTTC. Its translation: CSATPGLSYNEQFF.

This clonotype was counted between two and nine times. This chain joins TRBV20-1 and TRBJ2-7; 10 bases agree with TRBD2. CDR3 size: 13 residues. The germline gives CDR1 DFQATT, CDR2 SNEGSKA (reference sequence). Germline trimming cut 1 base from V and 4 bases from J; bases unmatched to any gene: 1. The CDR3 region has the DNA TGCAGTGCTAGAGCTAGCGGGAGTTACGAGCAGTACTTC. This codes for CSARASGSYEQYF.

This clonotype was observed at least ten times. The CDR3 region is CASSQDDRHEQYF. The CDR3 DNA is TGTGCCAGCAGCCAAGATGACAGACACGAGCAGTACTTC. This chain connects TRBV3-1 to TRBJ2-7; a possible D gene is TRBD1 (5 bases). Germline lookup yields CDR1 LGHDT and CDR2 YNNKEL (reference sequence). This CDR3 region has 13 residues. V was trimmed by 0 bases and J by 5 bases, leaving 8 bases between them.

Comments on this clonotype: A much bigger clone sits one base away, suggesting this may be a read error. The chain uses TRBV12-3 or TRBV12-4 and TRBJ2-2; D gene ambiguous. V was clipped by 5 bases and J by 12 bases, with 16 bases between them. This CDR3 is 13 amino acids long. CDR3 residues: CASSLSTEVKLFF. DNA of the CDR3: TGTGCCAGCAGTCTTTCGACTGAAGTGAAGCTGTTTTTT.

The chain has TRBV19 and TRBJ2-6; D is uncertain. CDR1 LNHDA and CDR2 SQIVND come from the germline V gene (reference sequence). The length of the CDR3 is 14 residues. With 7 bases removed from V and 5 bases from J, the gap between germline ends came to 12 bases. Here the CDR3 DNA reads TGTGCCAGTAACGGCCCCGCTCGGGCCAACGTCCTGACTTTC. It translates to CASNGPARANVLTF.

The V call is TRBV7-9, the J call TRBJ2-2; 9 bases are shared with TRBD2. V shed 2 bases and J 0 bases; nucleotides not matched to a gene: 4. The germline gives CDR1 SEHNR, CDR2 FQNEAQ (reference sequence). The CDR3 totals 17 residues. In nucleotides, the CDR3 is TGTGCCAGCAGCTTAAGGGCTAGCGGGACGAACACCGGGGAGCTGTTTTTT. Its translation is CASSLRASGTNTGELFF. The full variable domain, in which reference TRBV7-9 and TRBJ2-2 provide the parts outside the CDR3, is DTGVSQNPRHKITKRGQNVTFRCDPISEHNRLYWYRQTLGQGPEFLTYFQNEAQLEKSRLLSDRFSAERPKGSFSTLEIQRTEQGDSAMYLCASSLRASGTNTGELFFGEGSRLTVL.

In this sample, this clonotype turned up a few times. The chain recombines TRBV11-2 with TRBJ1-1; 10 bases are a match to TRBD1. The trim removed 3 bases at V and 9 bases at J, leaving 7 bases unmatched. CDR3 size: 14 residues. Germline CDR1 is SGHAT and CDR2 is FQNNGV. The DNA of the CDR3 is TGTGCCAGCAGCTTGGACAGGGGGAAAAGTAAAGCTTTCTTT. This encodes CASSLDRGKSKAFF.

V usage is TRBV12-3 or TRBV12-4 and J usage is TRBJ2-7, with 7 bases identical to TRBD1. The CDR3 sequence is 16 residues long. Trimming removed 5 bases from V and 9 bases from J; junction bases left unmatched: 19. CDR3 loop: CASSPGTDQVYERQYF. The DNA of the CDR3 is TGTGCCAGCAGTCCGGGGACAGATCAAGTCTACGAGCGGCAGTACTTC.

This chain uses TRBV12-3 or TRBV12-4 with TRBJ2-3; D call uncertain. V lost 2 bases to trimming and J lost 10 bases, with 7 bases between them. The CDR3 spans 11 residues. CDR3 sequence reads: CASSLTDPQYF. DNA for the CDR3: TGTGCCAGCAGTTTAACGGACCCGCAGTATTTT.

The V call is TRBV27, the J call TRBJ2-3, with 8 positions matching TRBD2. This CDR3 is 17 amino acids long. J was trimmed by 2 bases and V by 6 bases; bases with no gene match: 13. CDR1 is MNHEY and CDR2 is SMNVEV in the germline V gene (reference sequence). CDR3 sequence (DNA): TGTGCCAGCAGACCTACTCCGGGGCGGGGGGTCACAGATACGCAGTATTTT. It specifies CASRPTPGRGVTDTQYF.

The chain recombines TRBV20-1 with TRBJ2-1; 11 bases align to TRBD2. CDR1 and CDR2 from the germline V gene are DFQATT and SNEGSKA (reference sequence). The CDR3 is 14 amino acids. The trim removed 5 bases at V and 3 bases at J, leaving 3 bases unmatched. This CDR3 reads CSAPGTSGYNEQFF. In nucleotides, the CDR3 is TGCAGTGCTCCCGGGACTAGCGGCTACAATGAGCAGTTCTTC.

The chain joins TRBV7-9 to TRBJ2-5; 9 bases line up with TRBD1. With 5 bases clipped from V and 4 bases from J, the junction kept 11 bases outside the gene matches. Germline V gives CDR1 SEHNR, CDR2 FQNEAQ (reference sequence). The CDR3 runs to 16 residues. The CDR3 nucleotides are TGTGCCAGCAGCGCCCCGGGACAGGGTCTAGGAGAGACCCAGTACTTC. It specifies CASSAPGQGLGETQYF.

The rearrangement uses TRBV6-2 or TRBV6-3 and TRBJ2-5; TRBD2 aligns across 13 bases. There are 16 residues in the CDR3. CDR1 is MNHEY and CDR2 is SVGEGT in the germline V gene. Losses at the gene ends were 5 bases for V and 3 bases for J; bases not matched to a gene: 6. The CDR3 nucleotides read TGTGCCAGCAGTGACCCTGGACTAGCGGGAGAAGAGACCCAGTACTTC. Translating it yields CASSDPGLAGEETQYF.

The gene calls are TRBV7-9 and TRBJ2-7; TRBD1 matches at 12 bases. Per germline, CDR1 SEHNR and CDR2 FQNEAQ (reference sequence). This CDR3 is 14 amino acids long. V lost 4 bases to trimming and J lost 4 bases; unmatched junction nucleotides: 2. The CDR3 loop is CASSWDRGHYEQYF. For the CDR3, the DNA is TGTGCCAGCAGCTGGGACAGGGGGCATTACGAGCAGTACTTC.